This TCR beta chain was retrieved from a study of cytomegalovirus exposure and HLA in healthy donors. Study conclusions and caveats: V- and J-gene trimming in TCR beta was tied to a missense DCLRE1C variant by an analysis performed later. Reports state that TCR beta sequences accurately predicted most subjects' HLA-A and HLA-B alleles.

The donors, nominally healthy at sampling, likely had unrecorded immune exposures. The CDR3 extends over 14 amino acids. Germline CDR1 is MGHRA and CDR2 is YSYEKL. V trimming: 3 bases; J trimming: 4 bases; junction bases outside the gene matches: 5. 13 Jbeta primers and 60 Vbeta primers were used for the PCR. Sequenced by immunoSEQ multiplex PCR; TCRdb stores in-frame clones only, minus some. The table has 100,000 or so clones, 10% to 15% seen once; the top ten hold around 15%. This clone has just a few counts. Its antigen is undetermined. The receptor was derived from a man aged 35 to 55 in good health and CMV-seropositive. Sequenced input: PBMCs. The chain uses TRBV4-1 and TRBJ2-5, with 7 bases matching TRBD2. The CDR3: CASSHNAGVETQYF. The CDR3 coding sequence is TGCGCCAGCAGCCATAATGCGGGAGTAGAGACCCAGTACTTC.